The sequence of this T cell receptor beta chain was determined in a study of CD8 T cells in Susac syndrome. Findings and caveats of the study: The study recognized that the number of individuals in its TCR sequencing and HLA analysis was relatively small.

The authors reverse transcribed about 0.5 to 1 ug RNA with random hexamers. It was immunoSEQ multiplex PCR that amplified TCR beta CDR3 across 54 Vbeta and 13 Jbeta. TCRdb re-analysed the immunoSEQ multiplex PCR reads in MiXCR, keeping a single row per CDR3 protein. This table holds some 110,000 distinct CDR3 sequences, around 92% found once. Points on this clonotype: Its antigen is unknown.

CD8+ and CD4+ T cells circulating in blood were sequenced for TCR beta. CD8+ and CD4+ T cells were negatively isolated; TEMRA cells were FACS-enriched. The sample comprised CD4+ T cells from PBMCs. The sequence derives from a human donor with multiple sclerosis.

For the CDR3, the DNA is TGTGCCAGCAGCTTAGGAGGGTATGAGCAGTTCTTC. Translating gives CASSLGGYEQFF. The gene calls are TRBV7-3 and TRBJ2-1; possibly TRBD2 for D (6 bases). Trimming left V 2 bases short and J 8 bases short, with 7 bases between. Germline-derived CDR1 and CDR2 are SGHTA and FQGTGA. The CDR3 runs 12 residues. Together with reference TRBV7-3 and TRBJ2-1, the CDR3 gives the full variable domain: GAGVSQTPSNKVTEKGKYVELRCDPISGHTALYWYRQSLGQGPEFLIYFQGTGAADDSGLPNDRFFAVRPEGSVSTLKIQRTERGDSAVYLCASSLGGYEQFFGPGTRLTVL.